These 18 T cell receptor beta chains were sequenced from one sample in a study of blood T cell repertoires in COVID-19 (dated by TCRdb to 2018 to 2020). Library generation was performed with the immunoSEQ multiplex PCR assay. TCRdb retrieved this table from immuneACCESS and kept in-frame rearrangements only. Not all clones are present; in checked studies, unresolved V genes account for under half, and no reason is known for the remainder. The table for this sample lists 160,000 or so clones; 80% to 90% of them were counted only once. Together, the top ten hold approximately 4% of the sample. The sequenced material came from peripheral blood. These TCRs come from a woman in her sixties or seventies with acute or convalescent COVID-19.

J is TRBJ1-2 and V is TRBV18; 8 bases map to TRBD1. The CDR3 totals 14 residues. CDR1 and CDR2 (germline): KGHSH, LQKENI. Germline trimming cut 0 bases from V and 5 bases from J; bases unmatched to any gene: 2. In nucleotides, the CDR3 is TGTGCCAGCTCACCACCGGGACAGGAGTATGGCTACACCTTC. Translated, it gives CASSPPGQEYGYTF.

This chain uses TRBV4-3 with TRBJ1-2, with 9 bases lining up with TRBD1. Germline trimming cut 3 bases from V and 8 bases from J; bases unmatched to any gene: 4. Germline V gene data show CDR1 as LGHNA and CDR2 as YSLEER. The CDR3 is made up of 13 amino acids. DNA of the CDR3: TGCGCCAGCAGCCAGACAGGGGGAATAGGCTACACCTTC. Protein product: CASSQTGGIGYTF.

The J gene is TRBJ2-7, the V gene TRBV5-1; 8 bases align to TRBD1. This CDR3 spans 14 amino acids. The J segment lost 7 bases and the V segment lost 2 bases, leaving 8 bases of the junction unmatched. The germline V gene has CDR1 SGHRS and CDR2 YFSETQ. DNA of the CDR3: TGCGCCAGCAGCTTTCTCCAGGGGGCGATTGAGCAGTACTTC. This sequence encodes CASSFLQGAIEQYF.

CDR3 residues: CASSGEGMVVDEQFF. CDR3 DNA sequence: TGCGCCAGCAGCGGGGAGGGCATGGTGGTGGATGAGCAGTTCTTC. The gene calls are TRBV5-1 and TRBJ2-1, with 7 bases lining up with TRBD2. Germline CDR1 reads SGHRS; CDR2 reads YFSETQ. Trimming took 4 bases from V and 8 from J; bases not matched to a gene: 12. CDR3 length equals 15 residues.

The gene calls are TRBV19 and TRBJ1-1; TRBD1 is a possible D gene (6 bases). Germline V CDR1 and CDR2: LNHDA, SQIVND (reference sequence). V was cut by 9 bases and J by 7 bases, with 15 bases left in between. The CDR3 spans 12 residues. DNA for the CDR3: TGTGCCAGCGCTCCGGGACATTTTGAAGCTTTCTTT. Translated: CASAPGHFEAFF.

This sequence joins TRBV30 and TRBJ1-1; unclear D gene. The CDR3 spans 12 residues. The V end lost 0 bases, the J end lost 4 bases, and 6 bases lay between the germline ends. Germline lookup yields CDR1 GTSNPN and CDR2 SVGIG (reference sequence). The CDR3 loop is CAWSVLITEAFF. CDR3 DNA sequence: TGTGCCTGGAGTGTATTAATCACTGAAGCTTTCTTT.

The chain carries TRBV4-3 and TRBJ1-1, with D possibly being TRBD1 (5 bases). Germline V gives CDR1 LGHNA, CDR2 YSLEER. This CDR3 contains 14 residues. V lost 1 base and J 1 base, leaving 7 bases between the germline ends. The chain's CDR3 is CASSQGQGNTEAFF. The CDR3 DNA is TGCGCCAGCAGCCAAGGGCAGGGGAACACTGAAGCTTTCTTT.

The chain combines TRBV6-2 or TRBV6-3 with TRBJ1-5; D may be TRBD1 (5 bases). CDR1 and CDR2 from the germline V gene are MNHEY and SVGEGT. The ends were cut back, 2 bases at V and 3 bases at J, with 14 bases in the middle. The CDR3 is 16 amino acids. The CDR3 reads CASSYRPDRINQPQHF. CDR3 DNA: TGTGCCAGCAGTTACCGCCCTGACAGAATCAATCAGCCCCAGCATTTT.

The chain couples TRBV2 to TRBJ2-1; 9 nucleotides agree with TRBD1. The V gene end was trimmed by 10 bases and the J gene end by 7 bases; junction bases not matched to a gene: 17. Germline values: CDR1 SNHLY, CDR2 FYNNEI. CDR3 length: 16 amino acids. The CDR3 DNA sequence: TGTGCCACCATAGAAAGGTGGACAGGGGATCTGAATGAGCAGTTCTTC. Amino acids: CATIERWTGDLNEQFF. The whole variable domain, filled in from reference TRBV2 and TRBJ2-1, reads EPEVTQTPSHQVTQMGQEVILRCVPISNHLYFYWYRQILGQKVEFLVSFYNNEISEKSEIFDDQFSVERPDGSNFTLKIRSTKLEDSAMYFCATIERWTGDLNEQFFGPGTRLTVL.

V and J are TRBV10-3 and TRBJ2-1, with 9 bases that match TRBD1. The length of the CDR3 is 14 residues. Germline trimming cut 6 bases from V and 10 bases from J; bases unmatched to any gene: 10. The germline CDR1 and CDR2 sequences are ENHRY and SYGVKD. The CDR3 spells CAISGTGRFDEQFF. The CDR3 nucleotides read TGTGCCATCAGCGGGACAGGGAGATTTGACGAGCAGTTCTTC.

The chain carries TRBV16 and TRBJ1-3, with D possibly matching TRBD1 (6 bases). CDR1 is KGHSY and CDR2 is FQNENV in the germline V gene. This CDR3 spans 16 amino acids. Trimming cost V 0 bases and J 2 bases, with 11 bases left between them. The CDR3 protein is CASSQSRTAAGNTIYF. CDR3 DNA: TGTGCCAGCAGCCAATCGAGGACAGCTGCTGGAAACACCATATATTTT.

The chain employs TRBV12-5 and TRBJ2-1, with D hard to call. CDR1 is LGHNT and CDR2 is FRNRAP in the germline V gene. V lost 9 bases to trimming and J lost 5 bases, with 11 bases between them. CDR3 length: 12 residues. The CDR3 bases are TGTGCTAGCTCCGGGTCTAACAATGAGCAGTTCTTC. Amino acid sequence: CASSGSNNEQFF.

The chain recombines TRBV5-4 with TRBJ1-3; 9 bases agree with TRBD1. This CDR3 region has 15 residues. The germline V gene has CDR1 SGHNT and CDR2 YYREEE (reference sequence). V shed 4 bases and J 4 bases; nucleotides not matched to a gene: 6. In DNA, the CDR3 is TGTGCCAGCAGCATGGCCGGGACAGGGGGAAACACCATATATTTT. Translating gives CASSMAGTGGNTIYF.

The gene calls are TRBV2 and TRBJ2-1; weak D call: TRBD2 (6 bases). This CDR3 region has 15 residues. Germline-derived CDR1 and CDR2 are SNHLY and FYNNEI. Trimming removed 1 base at V and 4 bases at J, with 11 bases between. CDR3 amino acids: CASSEDGSSYNEQFF. For the CDR3, the DNA is TGTGCCAGCAGTGAAGACGGGAGCTCGTACAATGAGCAGTTCTTC. Using reference TRBV2 and TRBJ2-1 for the parts outside the CDR3, the full variable domain is EPEVTQTPSHQVTQMGQEVILRCVPISNHLYFYWYRQILGQKVEFLVSFYNNEISEKSEIFDDQFSVERPDGSNFTLKIRSTKLEDSAMYFCASSEDGSSYNEQFFGPGTRLTVL.

J is TRBJ1-1 and V is TRBV7-2; 8 bases fit TRBD1. Germline CDR1 reads SGHTA; CDR2 reads FQGNSA. Trimming took 6 bases from V and 4 from J; bases not matched to a gene: 4. The CDR3 spans 13 residues. The CDR3 DNA sequence: TGTGCCAGCAGATATACAGGGGGCACTGAAGCTTTCTTT. Translated: CASRYTGGTEAFF.

The V call is TRBV28, the J call TRBJ1-2, with TRBD1 matching 7 bases. The CDR3 sequence is 13 residues long. Per germline, CDR1 MDHEN and CDR2 SYDVKM. V shed 6 bases and J 6 bases; nucleotides not matched to a gene: 7. In DNA form, the CDR3 reads TGTGCCAGCAGGCCGACAGGGTTTAATGGCTACACCTTC. This translates into CASRPTGFNGYTF.

V and J are TRBV4-3 and TRBJ2-1, with 13 positions matching TRBD2. The V segment lost 4 bases and the J segment 7 bases; nucleotides outside the gene matches: 4. The CDR3 is 15 amino acids. Germline V gene sequence: CDR1 LGHNA, CDR2 YSLEER. CDR3: CASSLGLAGENEQFF. CDR3 nucleotide sequence: TGCGCCAGCAGCCTCGGACTAGCGGGAGAGAATGAGCAGTTCTTC.

The V and J genes are TRBV6-2 or TRBV6-3 and TRBJ1-2; no firm D call. This CDR3 spans 14 amino acids. Germline CDR1 MNHEY, CDR2 SVGEGT. Trimming pared 5 bases from V and 1 base from J, leaving 11 bases between. CDR3 sequence (DNA): TGTGCCAGCAGTCACGGGAGAGTTAACTATGGCTACACCTTC. This encodes CASSHGRVNYGYTF.